This TCR beta chain came from a study of blood T cell repertoires in COVID-19. Germline V gives CDR1 SGHNT, CDR2 YYREEE (reference sequence). Between the trimmed V and J ends, which lost 2 bases and 7 bases, there was a span of 13 bases. The CDR3 totals 15 residues. Data came from immunoSEQ multiplex PCR; TCRdb stores just in-frame clones and leaves some out. The sample yields about 80,000 clones, about 80% seen once. This chain joins TRBV5-4 and TRBJ1-6; a possible D gene is TRBD1 (5 bases). Sequencing was carried out using peripheral blood. The source of this sequence is an elderly man with acute or convalescent COVID-19. Here the CDR3 reads CASSLGQGTNSPLHF. As DNA, the CDR3 is TGTGCCAGCAGCTTAGGGCAGGGTACCAATTCACCCCTCCACTTT.